One and the same sample provided the 5 T cell receptor beta chains below, sequenced in a study of T cell repertoires in cytomegalovirus infection. TCRdb re-called the reads with MiXCR, one entry per CDR3 protein. The repertoire has 700,000 to 850,000 distinct CDR3 sequences, around a third of them found once; the top ten carry roughly 12%. These receptors lack a known antigen. Here the sequenced sample was cultured CD8+ T cells from PBMCs, taken from culture after CMV antigen stimulation. The receptor source for this set is a human donor in good health (CMV status not recorded). Some clones in this sample may be carry-over from other donors' samples.

V gene TRBV5-1 combines with J gene TRBJ2-3; D unresolved. The CDR3 runs to 16 residues. Trimming removed 3 bases at V and 0 bases at J, with 14 bases between. Germline-derived CDR1 and CDR2 are SGHRS and YFSETQ. The CDR3 protein is CASSSQTVSSTDTQYF. In DNA, the CDR3 is TGCGCCAGCAGCTCCCAGACCGTCTCTAGCACAGATACGCAGTATTTT. The full variable domain, in which reference TRBV5-1 and TRBJ2-3 provide the parts outside the CDR3, is KAGVTQTPRYLIKTRGQQVTLSCSPISGHRSVSWYQQTPGQGLQFLFEYFSETQRNKGNFPGRFSGRQFSNSRSEMNVSTLELGDSALYLCASSSQTVSSTDTQYFGPGTRLTVL.

The V call is TRBV6-2 or TRBV6-3, the J call TRBJ2-1; 10 nucleotides align to TRBD1. This CDR3 contains 19 residues. Trimming took 1 base from V and 5 from J; bases not matched to a gene: 14. The germline CDR1 and CDR2 sequences are MNHEY and SVGEGT. The CDR3 DNA reads TGTGCCAGCAGTTACTTCAGACAGGGGGCTGCCCGGTTGCACAATGAGCAGTTCTTC. Protein: CASSYFRQGAARLHNEQFF.

V gene TRBV27 combines with J gene TRBJ2-7, with TRBD1 identical over 9 bases. J gave up 4 bases and V 3 bases, and 19 bases lay outside the gene matches. Germline-derived CDR1 and CDR2 are MNHEY and SMNVEV (reference sequence). This CDR3 comprises 19 residues. This CDR3 is CASSFGRSILGTGKYEQYV. CDR3 DNA sequence: TGTGCCAGCAGTTTCGGAAGGTCGATCTTAGGGACAGGGAAGTACGAGCAGTACGTC.

About this clonotype: Being one base from a much bigger clone, this may be a read error. CDR3 region: CASSLPVLGQNSYEQYV. DNA for the CDR3: TGTGCCAGCAGCTTACCCGTTTTGGGACAGAACTCCTACGAGCAGTACGTC. The rearrangement uses TRBV7-8 and TRBJ2-7; 7 positions agree with TRBD1. The CDR3 spans 17 residues. V lost 2 bases, J lost 0 bases, and 10 bases stayed unmatched. Germline-derived CDR1 and CDR2 are SGHVS and FQNEAQ.

Regarding this clonotype: One junction end does not reproduce the germline sequence, and a read error may be involved. The rearrangement links TRBV6-1 to TRBJ2-7, with D possibly being TRBD2 (5 bases). The CDR3 has 11 amino acids. CDR1 and CDR2 from the germline V gene are MNHNS and SASEGT. DNA for the CDR3: TGTGCCAGCAGGGACTCCTACAAGCAGTACTTC. Translated: CASRDSYKQYF.